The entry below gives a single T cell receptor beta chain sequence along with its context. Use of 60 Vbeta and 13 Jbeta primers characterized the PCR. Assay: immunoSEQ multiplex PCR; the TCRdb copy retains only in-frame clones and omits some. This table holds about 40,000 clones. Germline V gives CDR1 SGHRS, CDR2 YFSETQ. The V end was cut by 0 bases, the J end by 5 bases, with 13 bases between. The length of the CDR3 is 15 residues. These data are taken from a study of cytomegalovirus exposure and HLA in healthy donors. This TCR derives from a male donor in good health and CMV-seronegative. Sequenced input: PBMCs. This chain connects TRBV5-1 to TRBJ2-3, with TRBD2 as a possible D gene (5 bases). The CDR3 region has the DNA TGCGCCAGCAGCTTGGATCGGGGAACGGTAGATACGCAGTATTTT. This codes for CASSLDRGTVDTQYF.